Following are 9 T cell receptor beta chains from one sample sequenced in a study of T cell responses to AZD1222 COVID-19 vaccine. Produced via immunoSEQ multiplex PCR; TCRdb's table is partial and in-frame only. The sample has 65,000 to 80,000 clones, about nine tenths seen once. Sequencing was performed on peripheral blood, taken on day 0 of AZD1222 vaccination. Receptor source: an adult in good health.

The J gene is TRBJ1-6, the V gene TRBV7-8; D perhaps matches TRBD1 (5 bases). The V gene's germline CDR1 is SGHVS and CDR2 FQNEAQ. This CDR3 contains 18 residues. Trimming pared 3 bases from V and 2 bases from J, leaving 17 bases between. CDR3 sequence: CASSFIPGPGTYNSPLHF. In DNA form, the CDR3 reads TGTGCCAGCAGCTTCATCCCGGGACCCGGCACCTATAATTCACCCCTCCACTTT.

The V and J genes are TRBV2 and TRBJ2-3, with 8 bases matching TRBD1. V shed 4 bases, J shed 1 base, and the junction held 7 bases outside the gene matches. The germline CDR1 and CDR2 sequences are SNHLY and FYNNEI. The CDR3 contains 16 residues. In nucleotides, the CDR3 is TGTGCCAGCAGTGGATGGGGGGACAGGCGCACAGATACGCAGTATTTT. Encoded protein: CASSGWGDRRTDTQYF.

Written as DNA, the CDR3 is TGTGCCAGCGCGCAACAGGGAGGTCTAGGCTACGAGCAGTACTTC. This encodes CASAQQGGLGYEQYF. The V call is TRBV27, the J call TRBJ2-7, with D perhaps given as TRBD1 or TRBD2 (6 bases each). Trimming shortened V by 8 bases and J by 3 bases, and 20 bases separated the two germline ends. The CDR3 loop spans 15 amino acids. Germline CDR1 is MNHEY and CDR2 is SMNVEV (reference sequence).

The sample holds one count of this clone. This chain links TRBV27 with TRBJ2-7, with 9 bases that match TRBD2. The CDR3 covers 15 residues. Per the germline V gene, CDR1 is MNHEY and CDR2 is SMNVEV (reference sequence). Trimming took 4 bases from V and 2 from J; bases not matched to a gene: 6. The CDR3: CASSSASGVAYEQYF. In DNA, the CDR3 is TGTGCCAGCAGTTCTGCTAGCGGGGTAGCCTACGAGCAGTACTTC.

The chain links TRBV30 to TRBJ1-4; D unresolved. The CDR3 consists of 13 residues. Germline V gene data show CDR1 as GTSNPN and CDR2 as SVGIG (reference sequence). Trimming shortened V by 1 base and J by 8 bases, and 11 bases separated the two germline ends. CDR3 nucleotides: TGTGCCTGGAGTGGTAGGGCGGGAGAAAAACTGTTTTTT. It yields the protein CAWSGRAGEKLFF.

This clone was seen a single time. The chain links TRBV20-1 to TRBJ2-6; 10 bases match TRBD1. The J segment lost 0 bases and the V segment lost 3 bases, leaving 5 bases of the junction unmatched. Per the germline V gene, CDR1 is DFQATT and CDR2 is SNEGSKA (reference sequence). CDR3 length: 17 residues. In DNA, the CDR3 is TGCAGTGCTAGTGGGGACAGGGGAGACTCTGGGGCCAACGTCCTGACTTTC. This gives the protein CSASGDRGDSGANVLTF.

The CDR3 loop reads CASSEVKVIPDTQYF. CDR3 bases: TGTGCCAGCAGTGAAGTCAAGGTCATACCAGATACGCAGTATTTT. The genes are TRBV6-1 and TRBJ2-3, with D unresolved. Trimming cost V 1 base and J 4 bases, with 12 bases left between them. This CDR3 has 15 residues. Germline V lookup: CDR1 MNHNS, CDR2 SASEGT.

This sequence joins TRBV7-2 and TRBJ1-2; D is unresolved. The germline V gene has CDR1 SGHTA and CDR2 FQGNSA. The CDR3 totals 13 residues. V lost 5 bases and J 5 bases, leaving 12 bases between the germline ends. For the CDR3, the DNA is TGTGCCAGCAGCCTCGGGGAAAAATATGGCTACACCTTC. Residues: CASSLGEKYGYTF. Full variable domain (rest looked up from reference TRBV7-2 and TRBJ1-2): GAGVSQSPSNKVTEKGKDVELRCDPISGHTALYWYRQSLGQGLEFLIYFQGNSAPDKSGLPSDRFSAERTGGSVSTLTIQRTQQEDSAVYLCASSLGEKYGYTFGSGTRLTVV.

The genes are TRBV6-6 and TRBJ2-7, with 9 bases fitting TRBD1. The CDR3 loop spans 13 amino acids. The trim removed 4 bases at V and 9 bases at J, leaving 7 bases unmatched. Germline CDR1 reads MNHNY; CDR2 reads SVGAGI (reference sequence). This chain's CDR3 is CASSLGTGTVQYF. CDR3 DNA: TGTGCCAGCAGTTTGGGGACAGGGACCGTGCAGTACTTC.